This T cell receptor (beta chain) was recovered during a study of blood T cell repertoires in COVID-19. The germline CDR1 and CDR2 sequences are SNHLY and FYNNEI. Trimming took 10 bases from V and 4 from J; bases not matched to a gene: 11. The CDR3 runs to 15 residues. Profiling relied on immunoSEQ multiplex PCR, and the TCRdb table lists in-frame clones only, not all of them. Of about 250,000 clones listed, over 75% were seen once; the top ten hold around 15%. Two negative PCRs, clearance, or symptom resolution were required of recovered Cohort 3 donors. J is TRBJ2-2 and V is TRBV2; 8 bases line up with TRBD2. This clonotype was sampled from a man in his late teens or twenties who had recovered from COVID-19. Input material: PBMCs or T cells enriched from blood (not recorded which). As DNA, the CDR3 is TGTGCCACCTCGGGACTAGTGGACCTCACCGGGGAGCTGTTTTTT. Amino acid sequence: CATSGLVDLTGELFF.